This T cell receptor beta chain stems from a study of blood T cell repertoires in COVID-19. Turning to the study itself: Sites in the United States, Italy and Spain provided acute and convalescent COVID-19 samples.

Trimming stripped 5 bases from V and 0 bases from J, with 13 bases between. Germline V gives CDR1 LNHDA, CDR2 SQIVND (reference sequence). The CDR3 is 15 residues long. While infection was still active, Seattle patients were enrolled and then followed longitudinally. Per the original methods: Amplification with reference gene primers provided the estimates of nucleated cell counts. Libraries were prepared by immunoSEQ multiplex PCR; TCRdb keeps only in-frame clonotypes and omits some of them. The V and J calls and clone size were taken over from that table, and D and trimming were inferred from the DNA. Among some 150,000 clones, approximately 85% were seen once, and the ten largest hold around 8%.

This chain uses TRBV19 with TRBJ1-1; TRBD1 might be the D (5 bases). This TCR was recovered from a woman aged 60-70 years with COVID-19, enrolled during active disease. Material for sequencing was peripheral blood. The chain's CDR3 is CASSYRRGMNTEAFF. DNA for the CDR3: TGTGCCAGTAGTTATAGGAGGGGAATGAACACTGAAGCTTTCTTT.